These 13 T cell receptor beta chains share one sample of origin, sequenced in a study of regulatory T cells in long-lasting Graves disease. Regarding time point: newly diagnosed GD, antithyroid drugs for less than 3 months. RNA from PBMCs was the source of the TCR library. The authors built TCR beta libraries using iRepertoire HTBI primers and Arm-PCR of CDR3 regions. TCRdb re-called the multiplex PCR reads through MiXCR, storing one row per CDR3 protein. Among approximately 470,000 distinct CDR3 sequences listed, under 20% were seen once. These data were also reused for a study on T cells in Graves' hyperthyroidism and ophthalmopathy.

The sample in question was peripheral blood mononuclear cells (PBMCs), obtained at new diagnosis, from a patient treated with antithyroid drugs. These receptors originate from a man in his forties with Graves disease.

This chain's CDR3 is CASGEDRWYEKLFF. DNA of the CDR3: TGTGCTAGTGGGGAGGATCGGTGGTATGAAAAACTGTTTTTT. The rearrangement uses TRBV12-5 and TRBJ1-4; D unresolved. Germline V gene data show CDR1 as LGHNT and CDR2 as FRNRAP. V shed 6 bases and J shed 6 bases, with 14 bases lying between them. The CDR3 is made up of 14 amino acids.

The V and J genes are TRBV5-1 and TRBJ2-2; a possible D gene is TRBD2 (6 bases). Germline loops: CDR1 SGHRS, CDR2 YFSETQ. The CDR3 covers 16 residues. Trimming took 4 bases from V and 0 from J, leaving 13 bases between them. Here the CDR3 DNA reads TGCGCCAGCAGCCCAATACGGGGGTCGAACACCGGGGAGCTGTTTTTT. Translating gives CASSPIRGSNTGELFF.

The sample holds many counts of this clonotype. The rearrangement uses TRBV7-2 and TRBJ2-5, with a tentative D call TRBD1 (6 bases). This CDR3 comprises 16 residues. Germline-derived CDR1 and CDR2 are SGHTA and FQGNSA. The V end was cut by 5 bases, the J end by 5 bases, with 21 bases between. CDR3 protein: CASSQDRLTKGETQYF. The CDR3 nucleotides are TGTGCCAGCAGCCAAGACAGGTTAACCAAAGGGGAGACCCAGTACTTC.

Ten or more counts support this clonotype. V is TRBV12-3 or TRBV12-4 and J is TRBJ2-1, with a tentative D call TRBD2 (6 bases). The CDR3 length is 19 residues. V was shortened by 3 bases and J by 5 bases, with 26 bases between the two germline ends. The CDR3: CASSFKLGTSFRENNEQFF. The CDR3 nucleotides read TGTGCCAGCAGTTTTAAACTAGGCACTAGCTTTAGGGAGAACAATGAGCAGTTCTTC.

The sample holds many counts of this clonotype. J is TRBJ1-2 and V is TRBV3-1, with D uncertain. This CDR3 spans 15 amino acids. CDR1 and CDR2 from the germline V gene are LGHDT and YNNKEL (reference sequence). Trimming took off 4 bases at V and 8 bases at J, with 20 bases between the two ends. The CDR3 loop is CASSRGVDGTVGYTF. DNA of the CDR3: TGTGCCAGCAGCCGGGGTGTAGACGGTACAGTGGGCTACACCTTC.

This clonotype was observed at least ten times. The chain uses TRBV28 and TRBJ2-2; 9 bases map to TRBD1. The CDR3 totals 16 residues. The germline CDR1 and CDR2 sequences are MDHEN and SYDVKM. Trimming at V came to 2 bases and at J to 6 bases, leaving 7 bases not matched to a gene. CDR3 DNA sequence: TGTGCCAGCAGTTTACCGGGACAGGGTGTATCCGGGGAGCTGTTTTTT. Amino acid sequence: CASSLPGQGVSGELFF.

This chain joins TRBV7-6 and TRBJ2-7; no clear D gene. V lost 5 bases and J 6 bases, leaving 17 bases between the germline ends. The CDR3 runs 14 residues. CDR1 is SGHVS, CDR2 FNYEAQ, per germline. The CDR3: CASSPGLTWSEQYF. The CDR3 nucleotides are TGTGCCAGCAGCCCCGGTCTAACTTGGAGCGAGCAGTACTTC.

This clonotype showed up many times. The chain joins TRBV7-8 to TRBJ2-7, with D perhaps matching TRBD2 (5 bases). Germline CDR1 and CDR2: SGHVS and FQNEAQ. CDR3 size: 14 residues. With 1 base removed from V and 1 base from J, the gap between germline ends came to 8 bases. CDR3: CASSLESGSYEQYF. In DNA form, the CDR3 reads TGTGCCAGCAGCTTAGAGAGCGGTTCCTACGAGCAGTACTTC.

This clonotype came up a few times. The chain carries TRBV30 and TRBJ2-5; 7 bases agree with TRBD2. The CDR3 contains 14 residues. Trimming took 3 bases from V and 6 from J; bases not matched to a gene: 10. Germline assignment: CDR1 GTSNPN and CDR2 SVGIG (reference sequence). The CDR3 DNA is TGTGCCTGGAGGTGGGGCGGGAGTGAGAAGACCCAGTACTTC. Translating it yields CAWRWGGSEKTQYF.

This chain joins TRBV10-1 and TRBJ2-2; D possibly uses TRBD1 or TRBD2 (5 bases each). The V gene's germline CDR1 is WNHNN and CDR2 SYGVQD (reference sequence). CDR3 length: 15 amino acids. V lost 6 bases and J lost 2, with 13 bases in between. The CDR3 region has the DNA TGCGCCAGCAGCCCAGAGGGGAGAAACACCGGGGAGCTGTTTTTT. Translation gives CASSPEGRNTGELFF.

This clonotype has only a few counts. The chain combines TRBV5-6 with TRBJ2-2; 7 bases match TRBD2. This CDR3 is 16 amino acids long. Germline CDR1 and CDR2: SGHDT and YYEEEE. With V trimmed by 5 bases and J by 5 bases, 12 bases remained unmatched. In DNA, the CDR3 is TGTGCCAGCAGTGTGGCTAGCGGATGGTGGACCGGGGAGCTGTTTTTT. Translating it yields CASSVASGWWTGELFF.

This clonotype was seen ten or more times. This chain connects TRBV12-3 or TRBV12-4 to TRBJ2-1, with unresolved D. The CDR3 has 12 amino acids. V was shortened by 0 bases and J by 8 bases, with 5 bases between the two germline ends. For the CDR3, the DNA is TGTGCCAGCAGTTTAGCTTGGGATGAGCAGTTCTTC. Protein: CASSLAWDEQFF.

The table lists this clonotype with many counts. This chain connects TRBV20-1 to TRBJ2-5; D ambiguous. V was cut by 1 base and J by 5 bases, with 14 bases left in between. CDR3 length equals 14 residues. CDR1 is DFQATT, CDR2 SNEGSKA, per germline (reference sequence). The CDR3 DNA follows: TGCAGTGCTAGAGGGGCAAGGGCGAGGGAGACCCAGTACTTC. Its protein product is CSARGARARETQYF.